These 19 T cell receptor beta chains were all obtained from the same sample, sequenced in a study of CD8+CD57+ T cells in acquired aplastic anemia. TCR beta VDJ and CDR3 were profiled, and genomic DNA was the template. Each CDR3 protein is one row after TCRdb ran MiXCR on the reads. The sample has 200,000 or so distinct CDR3 sequences; about 64% are singletons. Input material: sorted CD4+, CD8+, or CD8+CD57+ T cells (not recorded which) from PBMCs. The receptors were sampled from a human donor with severe aplastic anemia or a healthy control (not recorded which).

The sample holds one count of this clonotype. The rearrangement joins TRBV3-1 to TRBJ1-5; D unclear. Germline V CDR1 and CDR2: LGHDT, YNNKEL (reference sequence). V was pared by 3 bases and J by 6 bases, with 15 bases between. The CDR3 has 15 amino acids. CDR3 in amino acids: CASSQDPGVAQPQHF. CDR3 in DNA: TGTGCCAGCAGCCAGGATCCCGGGGTGGCTCAGCCCCAGCATTTT. The full variable domain, its missing parts supplied by reference TRBV3-1 and TRBJ1-5, is DTAVSQTPKYLVTQMGNDKSIKCEQNLGHDTMYWYKQDSKKFLKIMFSYNNKELIINETVPNRFSPKSPDKAHLNLHINSLELGDSAVYFCASSQDPGVAQPQHFGDGTRLSIL.

This rearrangement joins TRBV5-6 to TRBJ2-7, with D possibly TRBD1 on 6 matching bases. The CDR3 extends over 14 amino acids. The germline CDR1 and CDR2 sequences are SGHDT and YYEEEE. V was trimmed by 4 bases and J by 0 bases, leaving 11 bases between them. As DNA, the CDR3 is TGTGCCAGCAGCCCCACAGGGAGCTCCTACGAGCAGTACTTC. Amino acid sequence: CASSPTGSSYEQYF.

This clonotype was detected only once. This chain joins TRBV7-9 and TRBJ1-4; D gene uncertain. Trimming stripped 0 bases from V and 8 bases from J, with 13 bases between. The CDR3 totals 15 residues. The germline V gene has CDR1 SEHNR and CDR2 FQNEAQ (reference sequence). CDR3 loop: CASSLATGGIEKLFF. CDR3 sequence (DNA): TGTGCCAGCAGCTTAGCGACCGGAGGAATCGAAAAACTGTTTTTT. The full variable domain, in which reference TRBV7-9 and TRBJ1-4 provide the parts outside the CDR3, is DTGVSQNPRHKITKRGQNVTFRCDPISEHNRLYWYRQTLGQGPEFLTYFQNEAQLEKSRLLSDRFSAERPKGSFSTLEIQRTEQGDSAMYLCASSLATGGIEKLFFGSGTQLSVL.

V is TRBV10-1 and J is TRBJ2-2; D is undetermined. Per the germline V gene, CDR1 is WNHNN and CDR2 is SYGVQD (reference sequence). The CDR3 covers 15 residues. V dropped 3 bases and J dropped 5 bases, with 13 bases sitting between them. The CDR3 DNA reads as TGCGCCAGCAGTGACAGTTCGCTGGCGACCGGGGAGCTGTTTTTT. The encoded protein is CASSDSSLATGELFF.

The chain links TRBV2 to TRBJ1-2; 8 bases align to TRBD1. V shed 5 bases and J 3 bases; nucleotides not matched to a gene: 5. This CDR3 is 14 amino acids long. CDR1 and CDR2 from the germline V gene are SNHLY and FYNNEI. The CDR3: CASSWTGTHYGYTF. As DNA, the CDR3 is TGTGCCAGCAGTTGGACAGGGACCCACTATGGCTACACCTTC.

There are a few counts of this clonotype. The rearrangement joins TRBV12-3 or TRBV12-4 to TRBJ1-6, with TRBD1 matching 7 bases. Trimming removed 7 bases from V and 7 bases from J; junction bases left unmatched: 7. There are 14 residues in the CDR3. The CDR3 is CASTWGTANSPLHF. The CDR3 DNA sequence: TGTGCCAGCACCTGGGGGACAGCCAATTCACCCCTCCACTTT.

The count of this clonotype is one. The CDR3 DNA reads TGCGCCAGCAGTGACTTCCGGGACAGACAGCCGGGGGGGAATCAGCCCCAGCATTTT. Translating gives CASSDFRDRQPGGNQPQHF. The gene calls are TRBV10-2 and TRBJ1-5, with TRBD1 identical over 7 bases. Germline assignment: CDR1 WSHSY and CDR2 SAAADI. V shed 3 bases and J 4 bases; nucleotides not matched to a gene: 18. This CDR3 has 19 residues.

This clonotype was counted once. This CDR3 fails to terminate in the conserved phenylalanine or tryptophan, so it likely reflects a read error. The chain has TRBV2 and TRBJ1-2, with D uncertain. The length of the CDR3 is 15 residues. The germline gives CDR1 SNHLY, CDR2 FYNNEI. Trimming shortened V by 3 bases and J by 5 bases, and 16 bases separated the two germline ends. The CDR3 DNA is TGTGCCAGCAGTGAGTATGAGGCGACCCGGTATGGCTACACCCTC. This encodes CASSEYEATRYGYTL.

V and J are TRBV5-1 and TRBJ2-7, with D uncertain. Germline V gives CDR1 SGHRS, CDR2 YFSETQ. V lost 0 bases to trimming and J lost 2 bases, with 12 bases between them. CDR3 size: 15 residues. The CDR3 sequence: CASSLEPVQTYEQYF. CDR3 coding DNA: TGCGCCAGCAGCTTGGAGCCGGTACAGACCTACGAGCAGTACTTC.

This clonotype was seen just once. The J gene is TRBJ2-3, the V gene TRBV24-1; a possible D gene is TRBD2 (6 bases). The CDR3 totals 13 residues. CDR1 KGHDR and CDR2 SFDVKD come from the germline V gene. V lost 9 bases and J 1 base, leaving 10 bases between the germline ends. The CDR3 loop reads CATGSGRTDTQYF. CDR3 nucleotides: TGTGCCACCGGCAGCGGGCGCACAGATACGCAGTATTTT.

The sample holds many counts of this clonotype. This chain links TRBV24-1 with TRBJ2-4, with D perhaps matching TRBD1 or TRBD2 (5 bases each). This CDR3 has 18 residues. Trimming cost V 5 bases and J 0 bases, with 19 bases left between them. Germline-derived CDR1 and CDR2 are KGHDR and SFDVKD. The CDR3 here is CATSGPGPSRGAKNIQYF. In DNA form, the CDR3 reads TGTGCCACCAGTGGTCCCGGGCCCTCGAGGGGAGCCAAAAACATTCAGTACTTC.

Ten or more counts support this clonotype. The chain joins TRBV7-8 to TRBJ2-3, with no clear D. V lost 4 bases and J lost 0, with 11 bases in between. Germline assignment: CDR1 SGHVS and CDR2 FQNEAQ. This CDR3 has 15 residues. The chain's CDR3 is CASSSQLASTDTQYF. For the CDR3, the DNA is TGTGCCAGCAGCTCCCAGTTAGCTAGCACAGATACGCAGTATTTT.

This clonotype was picked up many times. The chain combines TRBV7-8 with TRBJ2-5; 13 bases agree with TRBD2. With 1 base clipped from V and 1 base from J, the junction kept 3 bases outside the gene matches. Per germline, CDR1 SGHVS and CDR2 FQNEAQ. CDR3 length: 17 residues. CDR3 sequence (DNA): TGTGCCAGCAGCTTAGGACTAGCGGGGGGATTCCAAGAGACCCAGTACTTC. Translating it yields CASSLGLAGGFQETQYF.

This clonotype was detected many times. V is TRBV15 and J is TRBJ1-1; a possible D gene is TRBD1 (6 bases). The V and J ends lost 4 bases and 4 bases respectively, with 13 bases between them. The germline CDR1 and CDR2 sequences are LNHNV and YYDKDF (reference sequence). This CDR3 is built from 14 residues. The CDR3 loop reads CATSTLQGSTEAFF. The CDR3 DNA sequence: TGTGCCACCAGCACCTTACAGGGAAGCACTGAAGCTTTCTTT.

The chain combines TRBV5-1 with TRBJ2-7, with D perhaps matching TRBD1 (6 bases). The CDR3 covers 14 residues. The ends were cut back, 5 bases at V and 0 bases at J, with 12 bases in the middle. Germline V lookup: CDR1 SGHRS, CDR2 YFSETQ. The CDR3 DNA sequence: TGCGCCAGCAGTGGTGGACAGTCCTCCTACGAGCAGTACTTC. Translation: CASSGGQSSYEQYF.

This clonotype was seen repeatedly, ten times or more. The V call is TRBV7-3, the J call TRBJ2-7; D perhaps matches TRBD2 (6 bases). The V and J ends lost 5 bases and 6 bases respectively, with 14 bases between them. Germline loops: CDR1 SGHTA, CDR2 FQGTGA. This CDR3 is built from 13 residues. The CDR3 here is CASSPRMGGEQYF. Written as DNA, the CDR3 is TGTGCCAGCAGCCCCAGGATGGGGGGCGAGCAGTACTTC.

This clonotype has a single count. This chain joins TRBV7-3 and TRBJ1-1, with D possibly being TRBD1 (5 bases). CDR3 length: 14 residues. Trimming removed 5 bases at V and 1 base at J, with 11 bases between. Germline CDR1 and CDR2: SGHTA and FQGTGA. The CDR3 nucleotides are TGTGCCAGCAGCCCAGGGAGGGGGAACACTGAAGCTTTCTTT. Its translation is CASSPGRGNTEAFF. Full variable domain (missing parts from reference TRBV7-3 and TRBJ1-1): GAGVSQTPSNKVTEKGKYVELRCDPISGHTALYWYRQSLGQGPEFLIYFQGTGAADDSGLPNDRFFAVRPEGSVSTLKIQRTERGDSAVYLCASSPGRGNTEAFFGQGTRLTVV.

This clonotype appeared many times. The chain couples TRBV4-3 to TRBJ2-6, with D hard to call. Per germline, CDR1 LGHNA and CDR2 YSLEER. This CDR3 has 15 residues. The V and J ends lost 2 bases and 0 bases respectively, with 5 bases between them. The CDR3 DNA is TGCGCCAGCAGCCAACAGAGCTCTGGGGCCAACGTCCTGACTTTC. Translating it yields CASSQQSSGANVLTF.

This clonotype appeared a single time. A read error is possible here, since a much larger clone lies one base away. This CDR3 is missing its conserved last phenylalanine or tryptophan, likely due to a read error. V is TRBV4-1 and J is TRBJ1-5; tentatively, D is TRBD1 (5 bases). CDR1 MGHRA and CDR2 YSYEKL come from the germline V gene. Trimming cost V 0 bases and J 5 bases, with 11 bases left between them. CDR3 size: 15 residues. The CDR3 DNA follows: TGCGCCAGCAGCCAAGAGGGGCAATGGCATCAGCCCCAGCATTCT. It encodes CASSQEGQWHQPQHS.